Below, 7 T cell receptor beta chains from the same sample are listed, as sequenced in a study of T cell repertoires in aging, cancer and after chemotherapy. A mixed TRB-A/B primer pool amplified rearranged TRB by multiplex touch-down PCR. TCRdb re-derived calls from the multiplex PCR reads in MiXCR, one entry per CDR3 protein. The data contain around 13,000 distinct CDR3 sequences, approximately 27% of them singletons. TCR beta rearrangements were amplified from peripheral blood genomic DNA. The specimen sequenced was blood. The origin of the receptors is a human donor with a blood cancer.

This clonotype has ten or more counts. The rearrangement joins TRBV27 to TRBJ1-5; 7 nucleotides align to TRBD1. The junction had 5 bases not matched to a gene; V was cut back by 3 bases and J by 0 bases. The CDR3 is made up of 16 amino acids. Germline CDR1 MNHEY, CDR2 SMNVEV (reference sequence). CDR3 nucleotides: TGTGCCAGCAGTTTGTCCGGGACAGCTAGCAATCAGCCCCAGCATTTT. Protein sequence: CASSLSGTASNQPQHF.

By share, this clonotype ranks as medium-sized. The chain recombines TRBV13 with TRBJ1-2, with D tentatively TRBD1 (5 bases). The CDR3 runs 14 residues. Germline CDR1 reads PRHDT; CDR2 reads FYEKMQ (reference sequence). Trimming left V 0 bases short and J 4 bases short, with 9 bases between. CDR3 residues: CASSLGSGGYGYTF. The CDR3 nucleotides read TGTGCCAGCAGCTTAGGATCGGGGGGCTATGGCTACACCTTC. Full variable domain (outside the CDR3, taken from reference TRBV13 and TRBJ1-2): AAGVIQSPRHLIKEKRETATLKCYPIPRHDTVYWYQQGPGQDPQFLISFYEKMQSDKGSIPDRFSAQQFSDYHSELNMSSLELGDSALYFCASSLGSGGYGYTFGSGTRLTVV.

The chain recombines TRBV12-3 or TRBV12-4 with TRBJ2-5, with D perhaps assigned TRBD1 or TRBD2 (6 bases each). The CDR3 loop spans 19 amino acids. Trimming stripped 0 bases from V and 5 bases from J, with 25 bases between. The CDR3 sequence is CASSLAAGVAGGIRETQYF. The CDR3 DNA is TGTGCCAGCAGTTTAGCAGCAGGGGTGGCCGGGGGAATAAGGGAGACCCAGTACTTC.

In this sample, this clonotype is medium-sized. The chain uses TRBV27 and TRBJ2-2; TRBD2 matches at 13 bases. Trimming removed 5 bases from V and 5 bases from J; junction bases left unmatched: 5. The CDR3 totals 16 residues. Germline assignment: CDR1 MNHEY and CDR2 SMNVEV (reference sequence). CDR3: CASSLPGLAGTGELFF. Written as DNA, the CDR3 is TGTGCCAGCAGTCTTCCGGGACTAGCGGGAACCGGGGAGCTGTTTTTT.

This clonotype showed up many times. The genes are TRBV6-1 and TRBJ2-1; D may be TRBD2 (6 bases). The CDR3 is made up of 14 amino acids. V shed 6 bases and J shed 3 bases, with 12 bases lying between them. CDR1 MNHNS and CDR2 SASEGT come from the germline V gene. The CDR3 region is CASRETSRYNEQFF. The CDR3, as DNA: TGTGCCAGCAGGGAGACTAGTCGCTACAATGAGCAGTTCTTC.

J is TRBJ2-5 and V is TRBV13; D not resolved. V was pared by 5 bases and J by 3 bases, with 10 bases between. The CDR3 extends over 13 amino acids. The germline V gene encodes CDR1 PRHDT and CDR2 FYEKMQ (reference sequence). The CDR3, as DNA: TGTGCCAGCAGCCAGGACCTCGAAGAGACCCAGTACTTC. Its translation is CASSQDLEETQYF.

This clonotype counts as medium-sized (0.01 to 0.1%). One junction end does not reproduce the germline sequence, and a read error may be involved. The rearrangement joins TRBV6-5 to TRBJ2-7, with D perhaps matching TRBD1 or TRBD2 (6 bases each). Germline lookup yields CDR1 MNHEY and CDR2 SVGAGI. CDR3 length: 15 residues. The CDR3 protein is CATSRAGHYSSEQYF. CDR3 nucleotides: TGTGCCACCTCCCGTGCGGGACACTATTCCTCCGAGCAGTACTTC.